The clone carrying this TCR beta chain was recorded only once. This sample stems from a study of blood T cell repertoires in COVID-19. Looking at the study overall: Samples came from the United States, Italy and Spain, spanning acute and convalescent COVID-19. Sources were T cells, B-cell-depleted T cells, or PBMCs; the material itself was cDNA or gDNA.

In the original analysis: Reference gene primer amplification yielded estimated nucleated cell counts. Sequencing was performed with immunoSEQ multiplex PCR; in TCRdb, only in-frame clones are kept and a portion is missing. V and J calls plus clone size are reproduced from that table; the DNA served to infer D and trimming. Of 280,000 or so clones listed, more than 70% are singletons. The germline gives CDR1 SNHLY, CDR2 FYNNEI. The CDR3 contains 15 residues. V gave up 5 bases and J gave up 7 bases; unmatched junction bases: 9. The sequence derives from a woman aged 25-40 years who had recovered from COVID-19. This chain connects TRBV2 to TRBJ1-4, with 8 nucleotides matching TRBD1. Sequenced sample: peripheral blood. DNA for the CDR3: TGTGCCAGCAGTTTCTTGACAGGGGCTGGTGAAAAACTGTTTTTT. As protein: CASSFLTGAGEKLFF.